This entry features one T cell receptor (beta chain) sequence. It lacks a known antigen. Base qualities are missing; no much larger clone stands one base away. These data are taken from a study of cytomegalovirus exposure and HLA in healthy donors (TCRdb year 2017). General notes on the study: A later analysis indicated that the 100 to 150 validation repertoires were generated on the platform also employed for the 600 to 750 repertoires of the first cohort. The aim of the study was to test whether cataloging public T cell receptors could identify signatures of past pathogen exposure. Besides the first cohort of about 730 subjects, a separate validation cohort made up of about 120 different subjects was used. To predict cytomegalovirus infection status, the study brought together high-throughput TCR immunosequencing, statistical association of individual TCRs with disease status, and machine learning. Beyond this particular receptor, the publication reports: The classifier was reported to diagnose cytomegalovirus status with high specificity and sensitivity in both the original and validation cohorts. A few of the identified cytomegalovirus-associated TCR beta chains were confirmed in vitro to be specific for cytomegalovirus antigens. Subsequent analysis determined that TCRs grouped into clusters in the first cohort also showed a tendency toward co-occurrence across the roughly 110 validation repertoires, and approximately 94% of cluster scores exceeded 0. Most TCR sequences were seen in very few donors, while some public TCRs were found in many individuals. The authors suggested that the approach could potentially be generalized to other disease states and immunological phenotypes. A total of 164 TCR beta chains were listed by the study as associated with cytomegalovirus. All 130 or so repertoires were used to score co-occurrence in the validation cohort in a later analysis, because that analysis had no HLA typing for the cohort.

The germline V gene provides CDR1 SNHLY and CDR2 FYNNEI. CDR3 length: 14 amino acids, cysteine to phenylalanine. Only the CDR3 DNA is retained, 42 bases long and in frame from the first base. For this chain, trimming is 6 bases at the V end and 3 bases at the J end, and the number of junction bases without a gene match is 1. The donors belonged to the validation cohort of around 120 subjects, which was separate from the roughly 700-subject first cohort. The method behind the library was the immunoSEQ multiplex PCR assay. Per the authors' processing: A statistical classification framework was built for diagnosing cytomegalovirus status from the catalog of TCR beta chain sequences. TCRdb limited this immuneACCESS table to in-frame rearrangements with V and J called. A share of clones is missing; checked studies link under half to unresolved V genes, and the rest is unexplained. V and J calls and clone size are those listed in that table; D and trimming were worked out from the DNA. The sample table lists approximately 160,000 clones, approximately 88% of them with a count of one. The ten top clones hold roughly a tenth of the sample.

The TCR was taken from a man between 25 and 39 years old in good health and CMV-seropositive. The rearranged segments are TRBV2 and TRBJ2-2; 10 nucleotides in the junction match TRBD2. Sequencing input: PBMCs. The CDR3: CASSGLADTGELFF. In nucleotide form, the sequence is TGTGCCAGCAGCGGACTAGCGGACACCGGGGAGCTGTTTTTT.